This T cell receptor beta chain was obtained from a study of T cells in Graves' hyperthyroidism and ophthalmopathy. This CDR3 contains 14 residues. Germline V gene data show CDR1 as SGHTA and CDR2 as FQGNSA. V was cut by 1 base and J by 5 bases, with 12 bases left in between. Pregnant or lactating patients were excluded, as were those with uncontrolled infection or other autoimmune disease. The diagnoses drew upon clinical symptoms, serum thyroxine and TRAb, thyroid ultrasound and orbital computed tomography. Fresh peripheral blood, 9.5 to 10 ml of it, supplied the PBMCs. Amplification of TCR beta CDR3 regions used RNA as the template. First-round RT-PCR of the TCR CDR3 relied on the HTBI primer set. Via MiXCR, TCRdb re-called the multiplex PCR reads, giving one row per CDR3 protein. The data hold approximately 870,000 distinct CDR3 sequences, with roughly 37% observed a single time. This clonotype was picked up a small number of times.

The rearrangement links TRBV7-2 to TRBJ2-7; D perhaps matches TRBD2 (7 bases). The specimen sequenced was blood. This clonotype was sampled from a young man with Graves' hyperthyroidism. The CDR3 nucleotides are TGTGCCAGCAGCTTAGTTGGGGGGGGCCACGAGCAGTACTTC. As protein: CASSLVGGGHEQYF.